Listed below are T cell receptor beta chains from one sample, sequenced in a study of control samples from healthy donors and cancer patients. Assay used: immunoSEQ multiplex PCR; TCRdb lists only in-frame clones, some missing. The sample lists about 140,000 clones, roughly nine tenths occurring once. The sample consisted of blood. The receptors were gathered from a woman between 25 and 40 years old in good health. Both conserved end residues are part of each CDR3. D genes are given only for firm matches. The size entry is marked missing in some rows and otherwise reads once, few, many or a size class.

CASSLQGGNYGYTF,TGTGCCAGCAGCTTACAGGGGGGGAACTATGGCTACACCTTC,TRBJ1-2,.,TRBV7-2,TRBD1
CASTGQGLNTEAFF,TGTGCCAGCACCGGACAGGGCTTGAACACTGAAGCTTTCTTT,TRBJ1-1,.,TRBV2,TRBD1
CAWRRGSYNEQFF,TGTGCCTGGAGGCGGGGTTCCTACAATGAGCAGTTCTTC,TRBJ2-1,.,TRBV30,.
CASSLQDPSTDTQYF,TGCGCCAGCAGCTTACAGGACCCCAGCACAGATACGCAGTATTTT,TRBJ2-3,.,TRBV5-1,.
CASSFADSRANYGYTF,TGCGCCAGCAGCTTTGCGGACAGCCGAGCTAACTATGGCTACACCTTC,TRBJ1-2,few,TRBV5-1,.
CASSSQISGTSSYEQYF,TGTGCCAGCAGCTCGCAGATTAGCGGGACAAGCTCCTACGAGCAGTACTTC,TRBJ2-7,few,TRBV7-2,TRBD2
CASSSGQGHSESSGNTIYF,TGCGCCAGCAGCAGTGGACAGGGACATTCCGAAAGCTCTGGAAACACCATATATTTT,TRBJ1-3,.,TRBV5-1,TRBD1
CASSQESWTALDNGYTF,TGCGCCAGCAGCCAAGAATCCTGGACGGCGTTGGATAATGGCTACACCTTC,TRBJ1-2,.,TRBV4-1,.
CASSIQHDSNRYEQYF,TGTGCCAGTAGTATTCAGCACGACTCTAACAGATACGAGCAGTACTTC,TRBJ2-7,once,TRBV19,.
CASSQGRFYEQYF,TGTGCCAGCAGCCAGGGTCGCTTCTACGAGCAGTACTTC,TRBJ2-7,.,TRBV3-1/TRBV3-2,.
CASSLDRDSGYTF,TGTGCCAGCAGTCTGGACAGGGATTCTGGCTACACCTTC,TRBJ1-2,.,TRBV7-3,TRBD1
CASSQDRGTGNTIYF,TGTGCCAGCAGCCAGGACAGGGGAACTGGAAACACCATATATTTT,TRBJ1-3,.,TRBV13,TRBD1
CASSYSGQGPTEAFF,TGTGCCAGCAGTTACTCGGGACAGGGTCCCACTGAAGCTTTCTTT,TRBJ1-1,.,TRBV6-5,TRBD1
CASSLSRALSYEQYF,TGTGCCAGCAGCCTGAGCAGGGCGCTCTCCTACGAGCAGTACTTC,TRBJ2-7,once,TRBV28,.
CASSSSWGQGNSPLHF,TGTGCCAGCAGTTCGTCGTGGGGACAGGGTAATTCACCCCTCCACTTT,TRBJ1-6,.,TRBV27,TRBD1
CASSQLDRVAYEQYF,TGTGCCAGCAGCCAGCTCGACAGGGTCGCCTACGAGCAGTACTTC,TRBJ2-7,.,TRBV5-6,TRBD1
CASTPLGDFKNIQYF,TGTGCCAGCACCCCATTGGGTGATTTCAAAAACATTCAGTACTTC,TRBJ2-4,.,TRBV6-5,.
CSSRTGNTGELFF,TGCAGCTCGCGAACCGGGAACACCGGGGAGCTGTTTTTT,TRBJ2-2,few,TRBV29-1,.
CASSRDRENTEAFF,TGTGCCAGTAGCCGGGACAGGGAAAACACTGAAGCTTTCTTT,TRBJ1-1,.,TRBV19,TRBD1
CASSPRRSGQETQYF,TGTGCCAGCAGCCCACGCCGGAGCGGGCAAGAGACCCAGTACTTC,TRBJ2-5,.,TRBV3-1/TRBV3-2,.
CASSMGQVSNEQFF,TGTGCCAGCAGCATGGGACAGGTCTCAAATGAGCAGTTCTTC,TRBJ2-1,.,TRBV7-9,TRBD1
CASSPGTSWSTDTQYF,TGTGCCAGTAGTCCGGGGACTAGTTGGAGCACAGATACGCAGTATTTT,TRBJ2-3,.,TRBV19,TRBD2
CARKGGANEKLFF,TGTGCCCGGAAGGGGGGGGCTAATGAAAAACTGTTTTTT,TRBJ1-4,.,TRBV30,.
CASRGTGDEKLFF,TGCGCCAGTCGTGGGACAGGGGATGAAAAACTGTTTTTT,TRBJ1-4,.,TRBV4-1,TRBD1
CASSLRLVEKLFF,TGTGCCAGCAGCTTAAGGCTCGTTGAAAAACTGTTTTTT,TRBJ1-4,.,TRBV7-2,.
CASILDRGNQPQHF,TGTGCCAGCATCCTGGACAGGGGAAATCAGCCCCAGCATTTT,TRBJ1-5,few,TRBV2,TRBD1
CASSTEGAYSNQPQHF,TGTGCCAGTAGTACCGAGGGGGCTTATAGCAATCAGCCCCAGCATTTT,TRBJ1-5,once,TRBV19,TRBD1
CASSFGAGASTDTQYF,TGTGCCAGCAGCTTCGGAGCGGGAGCTAGCACAGATACGCAGTATTTT,TRBJ2-3,.,TRBV11-1,TRBD2
CASSQSGQTNNSPLHF,TGCGCCAGCAGCCAGTCGGGGCAGACAAATAATTCACCCCTCCACTTT,TRBJ1-6,.,TRBV5-1,.
CASSQVDGISGNTIYF,TGTGCCAGCAGCCAAGTCGACGGGATCTCTGGAAACACCATATATTTT,TRBJ1-3,once,TRBV3-1/TRBV3-2,.
CASSLDLRSYNEQFF,TGTGCCAGCAGCTTAGATCTTAGGAGTTACAATGAGCAGTTCTTC,TRBJ2-1,.,TRBV11-3,.
CASSDPGRWAEAFF,TGTGCCAGTAGTGACCCGGGGAGGTGGGCTGAAGCTTTCTTT,TRBJ1-1,.,TRBV19,.
CASSYSGGAGNGYTF,TGTGCCAGCAGTTACTCAGGGGGCGCCGGTAATGGCTACACCTTC,TRBJ1-2,.,TRBV6-6,TRBD1
CASSPMMYEQYF,TGTGCCAGCAGCCCGATGATGTACGAGCAGTACTTC,TRBJ2-7,.,TRBV6-6,.
CASSERFTGELFF,TGTGCCAGCAGTGAACGCTTTACCGGGGAGCTGTTTTTT,TRBJ2-2,.,TRBV6-1,.
CASSFRGGISAQHF,TGTGCCAGCAGTTTCAGAGGGGGGATTTCGGCCCAGCATTTT,TRBJ1-5,.,TRBV28,.
CASSLGLNNEQFF,TGCGCCAGCAGCTTAGGACTGAACAATGAGCAGTTCTTC,TRBJ2-1,.,TRBV5-1,.
CATSRDPQRRLHNEQFF,TGTGCCACCAGCAGAGATCCCCAGCGGAGATTACACAATGAGCAGTTCTTC,TRBJ2-1,.,TRBV15,.
CASNIQGTNEKLFF,TGTGCCAGCAACATACAGGGGACTAATGAAAAACTGTTTTTT,TRBJ1-4,.,TRBV28,TRBD1
CASSEEAGELFF,TGCGCCAGCAGTGAGGAAGCCGGGGAGCTGTTTTTT,TRBJ2-2,.,TRBV10-1,.
CASSPLDRATYEQYF,TGTGCCAGCTCCCCGCTCGACAGGGCCACCTACGAGCAGTACTTC,TRBJ2-7,.,TRBV28,TRBD1
CASSDGGYQPQHF,TGTGCCAGCAGTGACGGAGGGTATCAGCCCCAGCATTTT,TRBJ1-5,.,TRBV6-1,.
CASSLETRTLGYTF,TGTGCCAGCAGCTTAGAAACGAGGACGTTGGGCTACACCTTC,TRBJ1-2,few,TRBV11-2,.
CASSQVLLGREEQFF,TGTGCCAGCAGCCAAGTCCTCCTTGGAAGGGAGGAGCAGTTCTTC,TRBJ2-1,.,TRBV14,.
CASSPTVGNEKLFF,TGTGCCAGCAGCCCGACGGTGGGGAATGAAAAACTGTTTTTT,TRBJ1-4,.,TRBV3-1/TRBV3-2,.
CASSRLKGTVNTEAFF,TGTGCCAGCAGCCGACTGAAGGGGACGGTGAACACTGAAGCTTTCTTT,TRBJ1-1,.,TRBV14,.
CASSPQMGSTEAFF,TGTGCCAGCAGCCCCCAAATGGGGAGCACTGAAGCTTTCTTT,TRBJ1-1,.,TRBV7-2,.
CASSYLRTGGVREQYF,TGTGCCAGCAGTTACCTCCGGACAGGGGGTGTTCGCGAGCAGTACTTC,TRBJ2-7,.,TRBV6-5,TRBD1
CASSVTGGSGNTIYF,TGTGCCAGCAGCGTGACAGGGGGCTCTGGAAACACCATATATTTT,TRBJ1-3,.,TRBV6-5,TRBD1
CASNPRGRSTGELFF,TGTGCCAGCAACCCCCGGGGGAGAAGCACCGGGGAGCTGTTTTTT,TRBJ2-2,.,TRBV7-2,.
CASSPGGPDEQYF,TGTGCCAGCAGCCCCGGCGGGCCAGACGAGCAGTACTTC,TRBJ2-7,.,TRBV5-6,.
CASRDRSSGANVLTF,TGTGCCAGCAGGGACAGGAGCTCTGGGGCCAACGTCCTGACTTTC,TRBJ2-6,.,TRBV6-6,TRBD1
CAWSPGDRVGTEAFF,TGTGCCTGGAGCCCCGGGGACAGGGTCGGCACTGAAGCTTTCTTT,TRBJ1-1,.,TRBV30,TRBD1
CASSGHRVEAFF,TGTGCCAGCAGTGGTCACAGGGTTGAAGCTTTCTTT,TRBJ1-1,.,TRBV2,.
CASSELGTPGDEQFF,TGTGCCAGCAGTGAATTGGGGACACCAGGGGATGAGCAGTTCTTC,TRBJ2-1,once,TRBV6-1,.
CASGGGRDTEAFF,TGTGCCAGCGGGGGGGGCAGGGACACTGAAGCTTTCTTT,TRBJ1-1,.,TRBV2,.
CSASLGGGGAYYEQYF,TGCAGTGCTAGTCTTGGGGGCGGCGGAGCATATTACGAGCAGTACTTC,TRBJ2-7,once,TRBV20-1,.
CSVGRAGDRFF,TGCAGCGTTGGGCGAGCGGGAGATAGGTTCTTC,TRBJ2-1,.,TRBV29-1,TRBD2
CASSYSSGEAFF,TGTGCCAGCAGTTACTCGAGCGGAGAAGCTTTCTTT,TRBJ1-1,once,TRBV6-6,.
CASSVGWEEEETQYF,TGTGCCAGCAGCGTAGGGTGGGAGGAGGAAGAGACCCAGTACTTC,TRBJ2-5,.,TRBV9,.